This entry lists 11 T cell receptor beta chains sequenced from one sample in a study of shared clonotypes between healthy human individuals. The data were produced by immunoSEQ multiplex PCR, yet TCRdb's version contains in-frame clones alone and is incomplete. The repertoire holds a few million clones, with about 90% as singletons. Specimen: naive CD4+ T cells from PBMCs. The subset was: CD45RA+ positively selected. The source is a man between 18 and 35 years old in good health. Some clones in this sample may be carry-over from other donors' samples.

This chain uses TRBV6-4 with TRBJ2-1; D gene unclear. Germline V gives CDR1 MRHNA, CDR2 SNTAGT. CDR3 size: 18 residues. Trimming took 0 bases from V and 0 from J, leaving 15 bases between them. The CDR3 here is CASSDSARTPSSYNEQFF. The CDR3 DNA is TGTGCCAGCAGTGACTCGGCCCGAACACCAAGCTCCTACAATGAGCAGTTCTTC.

The chain employs TRBV11-3 and TRBJ2-7, with 7 bases aligning to TRBD2. The CDR3 has 14 residues. Germline assignment: CDR1 SGHNT and CDR2 YENEEA. V lost 1 base and J lost 5; bases outside the gene matches: 5. CDR3 residues: CASSLVGGRDEQYF. CDR3 nucleotide sequence: TGTGCCAGCAGCTTAGTGGGCGGGAGAGACGAGCAGTACTTC.

This chain connects TRBV11-2 to TRBJ2-6, with D unresolved. The CDR3 is made up of 14 amino acids. Germline V CDR1 and CDR2: SGHAT, FQNNGV. V was shortened by 1 base and J by 4 bases, with 5 bases between the two germline ends. Written as DNA, the CDR3 is TGTGCCAGCAGCTTAGGGGTCGGGGCCAACGTCCTGACTTTC. It specifies CASSLGVGANVLTF.

The chain recombines TRBV28 with TRBJ1-1, with D unclear. Germline V lookup: CDR1 MDHEN, CDR2 SYDVKM. Deletions cut 4 bases from V and 4 bases from J, with 34 bases between. This CDR3 has 21 residues. CDR3 residues: CASSYPLWVSPREALGTEAFF. CDR3 DNA sequence: TGTGCCAGCAGTTACCCGTTGTGGGTGTCCCCTAGGGAAGCTTTGGGCACTGAAGCTTTCTTT.

The V call is TRBV7-9, the J call TRBJ2-2, with 7 bases lining up with TRBD1. The trim removed 5 bases at V and 7 bases at J, leaving 7 bases unmatched. The germline gives CDR1 SEHNR, CDR2 FQNEAQ (reference sequence). The CDR3 totals 14 residues. In DNA form, the CDR3 reads TGTGCCAGCAGCCGACAGGGTGAATTCGGGGAGCTGTTTTTT. Its protein product is CASSRQGEFGELFF.

This sequence joins TRBV29-1 and TRBJ2-5, with 8 bases fitting TRBD2. The CDR3 runs to 15 residues. The germline V gene has CDR1 SQVTM and CDR2 ANQGSEA. V shed 3 bases and J 5 bases; nucleotides not matched to a gene: 11. CDR3 region: CSVDGGALGGETQYF. CDR3 DNA sequence: TGCAGCGTTGACGGGGGGGCCCTCGGCGGCGAGACCCAGTACTTC.

V and J are TRBV9 and TRBJ2-5; the D gene is possibly TRBD2 (7 bases). The V gene's germline CDR1 is SGDLS and CDR2 YYNGEE. The V and J ends lost 2 bases and 5 bases respectively, with 22 bases between them. The CDR3 extends over 17 amino acids. The CDR3 coding sequence is TGTGCCAGCAGCGTGAGCCCGGGGGGACAATTATCGGAGACCCAGTACTTC. Encoded protein: CASSVSPGGQLSETQYF.

Comments on this clone: Additional DNA sequences in this sample encode the identical CDR3. The chain couples TRBV5-1 to TRBJ2-3; 9 nucleotides agree with TRBD1. The germline CDR1 and CDR2 sequences are SGHRS and YFSETQ. V was pared by 3 bases and J by 3 bases, with 5 bases of the junction left unmatched. This CDR3 comprises 15 residues. CDR3 amino acids: CASSSQGAGTDTQYF. CDR3 bases: TGCGCCAGCAGCTCACAGGGGGCTGGTACAGATACGCAGTATTTT. The variable domain in full, with the rest retrieved from reference TRBV5-1 and TRBJ2-3, is KAGVTQTPRYLIKTRGQQVTLSCSPISGHRSVSWYQQTPGQGLQFLFEYFSETQRNKGNFPGRFSGRQFSNSRSEMNVSTLELGDSALYLCASSSQGAGTDTQYFGPGTRLTVL.

The rearrangement joins TRBV6-4 to TRBJ2-7, with D possibly TRBD2 on 5 matching bases. Trimming cost V 3 bases and J 2 bases, with 11 bases left between them. Germline V gives CDR1 MRHNA, CDR2 SNTAGT. The CDR3 sequence is 14 residues long. This CDR3 reads CASSEGDGTYEQYF. For the CDR3, the DNA is TGTGCCAGCAGTGAGGGAGACGGTACCTACGAGCAGTACTTC.

About this clone: Other DNA sequences within the sample encode an identical CDR3. The V call is TRBV18, the J call TRBJ1-5; D not certain. Germline V gives CDR1 KGHSH, CDR2 LQKENI. The CDR3 covers 14 residues. The V end was cut by 6 bases, the J end by 7 bases, with 16 bases between. CDR3 in amino acids: CASSSQRAPQPQHF. CDR3 coding DNA: TGTGCCAGCTCTAGCCAACGGGCCCCCCAGCCCCAGCATTTT.

The J gene is TRBJ2-5, the V gene TRBV25-1; TRBD1 is a possible D gene (5 bases). The CDR3 spans 15 residues. Looked up from germline, CDR1 is MGHDK and CDR2 is SYGVNS. V lost 1 base and J lost 5, with 14 bases in between. CDR3 sequence: CASSESVVRAETQYF. CDR3 in DNA: TGTGCCAGCAGTGAATCCGTCGTCAGGGCTGAGACCCAGTACTTC.